One and the same sample provided the 16 T cell receptor beta chains below, sequenced in a study of spatial heterogeneity in lung cancer. TCRdb itself ran the 5' RACE reads through MiXCR, one entry per CDR3 protein. The data contain 110,000 or so distinct CDR3 sequences, under 14% of them singletons. The time point was: blood at routine non-recurrence follow-up after resection. The sequences come from PBMCs, collected at follow-up. Receptor source: a female donor with early-stage non-small cell lung cancer.

This clonotype was seen many times. CDR3 sequence (DNA): TGTGCCAGCAGTCAACCGGGACAGGGGAAAAACGAGCAGTACGTC. Translation: CASSQPGQGKNEQYV. The chain links TRBV6-1 to TRBJ2-7; 10 bases line up with TRBD1. There are 15 residues in the CDR3. The V and J ends lost 5 bases and 5 bases, in that order; junction bases with no gene match: 9. Germline CDR1 MNHNS, CDR2 SASEGT.

This clonotype has only a few counts. The chain links TRBV7-2 to TRBJ1-2; D possibly corresponds to TRBD1 (5 bases). Trimming shortened V by 5 bases and J by 3 bases, and 19 bases separated the two germline ends. CDR1 is SGHTA, CDR2 FQGNSA, per germline. The CDR3 length is 16 residues. The CDR3 spells CASSPGYGSTDYGYTF. The CDR3 DNA reads as TGTGCCAGCAGCCCAGGGTACGGCTCGACCGACTATGGCTACACCTTC. The full variable domain, with the rest looked up from reference TRBV7-2 and TRBJ1-2, is GAGVSQSPSNKVTEKGKDVELRCDPISGHTALYWYRQSLGQGLEFLIYFQGNSAPDKSGLPSDRFSAERTGGSVSTLTIQRTQQEDSAVYLCASSPGYGSTDYGYTFGSGTRLTVV.

V and J are TRBV5-1 and TRBJ1-2, with TRBD1 matching over 7 bases. CDR1 SGHRS and CDR2 YFSETQ come from the germline V gene. J lost 5 bases, V lost 4 bases, and 8 bases had no gene match. The CDR3 has 14 amino acids. CDR3 coding DNA: TGCGCCAGCAGCCCTCTGGACAGGCGATATGGCTACACCTTC. Protein: CASSPLDRRYGYTF.

V usage is TRBV20-1 and J usage is TRBJ2-7; TRBD2 might be the D (6 bases). The CDR3 sequence is 12 residues long. CDR1 and CDR2 (germline): DFQATT, SNEGSKA (reference sequence). V lost 4 bases and J lost 7, with 14 bases in between. The CDR3 DNA reads as TGCAGTGCTACCAGGGACCGGGGGGAGCAGTACGTC. It is translated as CSATRDRGEQYV.

J is TRBJ2-3 and V is TRBV27, with D perhaps matching TRBD1 (5 bases). This CDR3 has 14 residues. V was trimmed by 0 bases and J by 4 bases, leaving 8 bases between them. CDR1 and CDR2 (germline): MNHEY, SMNVEV (reference sequence). CDR3: CASSLSRAADTQYF. The CDR3 DNA reads TGTGCCAGCAGTTTATCCAGGGCCGCAGATACGCAGTATTTT.

This clonotype was detected only a few times. The chain is built from TRBV11-3 and TRBJ2-1, with 11 nucleotides matching TRBD2. The CDR3 is made up of 15 amino acids. CDR1 and CDR2 (germline): SGHNT, YENEEA. Losses at the gene ends were 0 bases for V and 9 bases for J; bases not matched to a gene: 4. The CDR3 here is CASSLELAGEAEQFF. CDR3 nucleotides: TGTGCCAGCAGCTTAGAACTAGCGGGAGAAGCTGAGCAGTTCTTC.

This clonotype turned up a few times. The rearrangement joins TRBV12-3 or TRBV12-4 to TRBJ1-3; D is uncertain. This CDR3 is built from 13 residues. The V end was cut by 3 bases, the J end by 2 bases, with 5 bases between. This CDR3 reads CASSFYPGNTIYF. Written as DNA, the CDR3 is TGTGCCAGCAGTTTTTATCCTGGAAACACCATATATTTT.

This clonotype was detected ten times or more. V usage is TRBV19 and J usage is TRBJ2-2; 7 positions agree with TRBD1. CDR3 length: 14 residues. Trimming at V came to 6 bases and at J to 1 base, leaving 2 bases not matched to a gene. Germline CDR1 and CDR2: LNHDA and SQIVND (reference sequence). The CDR3 nucleotides are TGTGCCAGTAGCCGGACAGGGAACACCGGGGAGCTGTTTTTT. Translated, it gives CASSRTGNTGELFF.

In its sample, this clonotype was seen a few times. The chain uses TRBV20-1 and TRBJ2-1; TRBD1 agrees at 9 bases. With V trimmed by 6 bases and J by 3 bases, 9 bases remained unmatched. The CDR3 totals 15 residues. CDR1 is DFQATT, CDR2 SNEGSKA, per germline (reference sequence). The CDR3: CSAKNRDRVYNEQFF. The CDR3 DNA is TGCAGTGCAAAGAACCGGGACAGGGTCTACAATGAGCAGTTCTTC.

This clonotype has more than one count but fewer than ten. The chain employs TRBV28 and TRBJ2-1, with a weak D call TRBD2 (6 bases). This CDR3 is built from 15 residues. Deletions cut 4 bases from V and 6 bases from J, with 16 bases between. CDR1 and CDR2 (germline): MDHEN, SYDVKM. CDR3: CASSSPGTGSNEQFF. The CDR3 nucleotides read TGTGCCAGCAGTTCCCCGGGGACTGGTTCCAATGAGCAGTTCTTC.

Note on this clonotype: At one boundary the junction diverges from the germline segment, which might be a read error. The chain couples TRBV28 to TRBJ1-2; 8 bases are a match to TRBD1. Germline CDR1 MDHEN, CDR2 SYDVKM. CDR3 size: 12 residues. The DNA of the CDR3 is TGTGCCAGCAGTTTTCGGGACAGGTCTCAAAGGTTC. Translating gives CASSFRDRSQRF.

This clonotype has more than one count but fewer than ten. This CDR3 reads CASSLAVGQPQHF. CDR3 DNA sequence: TGCGCCAGCAGCTTGGCCGTCGGGCAGCCCCAGCATTTT. V is TRBV5-1 and J is TRBJ1-5; D is undetermined. Looked up from germline, CDR1 is SGHRS and CDR2 is YFSETQ. Trimming removed 0 bases from V and 7 bases from J, with 8 bases in between. The CDR3 runs 13 residues.

The chain is built from TRBV2 and TRBJ2-7; D remains ambiguous. Trimming took 8 bases from V and 2 from J, leaving 10 bases between them. Germline values: CDR1 SNHLY, CDR2 FYNNEI. There are 12 residues in the CDR3. In DNA form, the CDR3 reads TGTGCCAGCGGAACAGAGACCTACGAGCAGTACTTC. Its translation: CASGTETYEQYF.

This clonotype was counted a few times. CDR3: CATSVPGDGETQYF. CDR3 DNA sequence: TGTGCCACCAGTGTCCCAGGTGATGGAGAGACCCAGTACTTC. The gene calls are TRBV24-1 and TRBJ2-5; D call uncertain. The V end lost 5 bases, the J end lost 4 bases, and 13 bases lay between the germline ends. Germline CDR1 KGHDR, CDR2 SFDVKD. The length of the CDR3 is 14 residues.

The genes are TRBV6-1 and TRBJ1-2, with D uncertain. The CDR3 is 16 residues long. CDR1 MNHNS and CDR2 SASEGT come from the germline V gene. The CDR3, as DNA: TGTGCAACTACCCTGCGGACGATATCCTCTAACTATGGCTACACCTTC. Translation: CATTLRTISSNYGYTF.

The table lists this clonotype with a few counts. The CDR3 coding sequence is TGTGCCAGCAGCCCGCGGGACAGATACAATGAGCAGTTCTTC. It yields the protein CASSPRDRYNEQFF. J is TRBJ2-1 and V is TRBV7-9, with a tentative D call TRBD1 (7 bases). The germline CDR1 and CDR2 sequences are SEHNR and FQNEAQ (reference sequence). The V and J ends lost 5 bases and 4 bases respectively, with 12 bases between them. The length of the CDR3 is 14 residues.